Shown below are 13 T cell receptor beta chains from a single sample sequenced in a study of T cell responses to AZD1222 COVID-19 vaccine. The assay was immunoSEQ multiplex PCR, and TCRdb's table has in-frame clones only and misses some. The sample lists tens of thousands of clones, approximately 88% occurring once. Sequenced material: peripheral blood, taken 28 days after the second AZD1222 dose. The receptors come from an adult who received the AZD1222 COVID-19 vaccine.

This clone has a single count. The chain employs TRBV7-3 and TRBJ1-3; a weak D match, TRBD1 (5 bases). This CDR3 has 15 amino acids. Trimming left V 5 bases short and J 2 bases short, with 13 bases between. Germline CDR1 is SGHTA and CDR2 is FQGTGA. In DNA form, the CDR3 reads TGTGCCAGCAGCCGCCTTACCAGGGCTGGAAACACCATATATTTT. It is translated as CASSRLTRAGNTIYF.

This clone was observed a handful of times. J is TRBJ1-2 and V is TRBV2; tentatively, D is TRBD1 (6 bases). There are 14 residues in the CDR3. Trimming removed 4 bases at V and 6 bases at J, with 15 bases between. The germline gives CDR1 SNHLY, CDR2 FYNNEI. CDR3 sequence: CASSGSDRLDGYTF. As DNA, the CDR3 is TGTGCCAGCAGTGGGTCCGACAGGTTGGATGGCTACACCTTC.

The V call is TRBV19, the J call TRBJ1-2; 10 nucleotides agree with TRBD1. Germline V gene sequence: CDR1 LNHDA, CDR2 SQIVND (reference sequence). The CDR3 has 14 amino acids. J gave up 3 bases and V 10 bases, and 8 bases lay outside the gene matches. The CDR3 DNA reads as TGTGCCACATACCGGGACAGGGGCCACTATGGCTACACCTTC. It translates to CATYRDRGHYGYTF.

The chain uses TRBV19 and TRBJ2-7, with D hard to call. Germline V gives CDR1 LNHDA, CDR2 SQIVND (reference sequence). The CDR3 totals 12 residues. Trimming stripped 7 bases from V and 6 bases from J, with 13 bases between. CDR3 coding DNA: TGTGCCAGTAATATGGGGATCGGCGAGCAGTACTTC. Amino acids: CASNMGIGEQYF.

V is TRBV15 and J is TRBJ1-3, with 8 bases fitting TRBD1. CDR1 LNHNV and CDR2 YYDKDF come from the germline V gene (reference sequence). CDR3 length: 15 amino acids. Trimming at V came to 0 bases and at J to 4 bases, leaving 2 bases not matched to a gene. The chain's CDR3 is CATSREGQGGNTIYF. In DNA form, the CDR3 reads TGTGCCACCAGCAGAGAAGGACAGGGCGGAAACACCATATATTTT.

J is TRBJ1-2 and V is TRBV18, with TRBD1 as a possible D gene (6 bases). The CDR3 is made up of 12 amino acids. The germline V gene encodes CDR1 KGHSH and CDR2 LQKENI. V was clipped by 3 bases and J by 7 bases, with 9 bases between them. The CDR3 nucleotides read TGTGCCAGCTCACCGACAGGAGGTGGCTACACCTTC. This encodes CASSPTGGGYTF.

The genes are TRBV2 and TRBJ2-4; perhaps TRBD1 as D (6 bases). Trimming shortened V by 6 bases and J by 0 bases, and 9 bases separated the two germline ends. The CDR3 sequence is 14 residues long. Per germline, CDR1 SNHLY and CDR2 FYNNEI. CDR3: CASRTGLAKNIQYF. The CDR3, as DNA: TGTGCCAGCAGGACAGGTCTAGCCAAAAACATTCAGTACTTC.

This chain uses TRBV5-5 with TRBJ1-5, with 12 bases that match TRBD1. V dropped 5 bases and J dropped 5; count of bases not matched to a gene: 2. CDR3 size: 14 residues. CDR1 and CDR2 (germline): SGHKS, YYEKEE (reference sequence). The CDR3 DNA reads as TGTGCCAGCAGGGGGACAGGGGGCGATCAGCCCCAGCATTTT. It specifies CASRGTGGDQPQHF.

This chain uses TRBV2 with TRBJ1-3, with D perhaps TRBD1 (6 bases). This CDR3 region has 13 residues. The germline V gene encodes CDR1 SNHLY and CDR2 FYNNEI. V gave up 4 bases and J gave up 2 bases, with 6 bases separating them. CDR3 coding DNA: TGTGCCAGCAGTGCAGGGGCTGGAAACACCATATATTTT. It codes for CASSAGAGNTIYF.

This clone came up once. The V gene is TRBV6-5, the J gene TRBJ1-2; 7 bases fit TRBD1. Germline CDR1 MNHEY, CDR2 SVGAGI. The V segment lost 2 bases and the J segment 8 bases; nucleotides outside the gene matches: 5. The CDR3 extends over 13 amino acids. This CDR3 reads CASSYGTAGGYTF. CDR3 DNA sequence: TGTGCCAGCAGTTACGGGACAGCGGGGGGCTACACCTTC.

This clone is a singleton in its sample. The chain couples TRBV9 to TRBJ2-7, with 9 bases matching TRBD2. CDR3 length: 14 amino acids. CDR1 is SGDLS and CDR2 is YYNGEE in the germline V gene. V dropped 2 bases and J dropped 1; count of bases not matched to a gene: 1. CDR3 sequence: CASSVGLASYEQYF. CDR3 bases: TGTGCCAGCAGCGTGGGACTAGCTTCCTACGAGCAGTACTTC.

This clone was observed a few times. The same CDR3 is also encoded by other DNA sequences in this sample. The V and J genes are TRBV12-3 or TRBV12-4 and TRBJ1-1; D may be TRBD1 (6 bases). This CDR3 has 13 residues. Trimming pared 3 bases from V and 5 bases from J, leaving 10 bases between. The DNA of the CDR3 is TGTGCCAGCAGTTTTCAGGGGAGTACTGAAGCTTTCTTT. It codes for CASSFQGSTEAFF.

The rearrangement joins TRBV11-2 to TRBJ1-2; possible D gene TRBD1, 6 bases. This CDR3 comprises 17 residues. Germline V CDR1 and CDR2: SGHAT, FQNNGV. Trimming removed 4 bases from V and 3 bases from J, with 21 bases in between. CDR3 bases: TGTGCCAGCAGCTCCCTTAAACAGGGTCGCGGCGACTATGGCTACACCTTC. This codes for CASSSLKQGRGDYGYTF.